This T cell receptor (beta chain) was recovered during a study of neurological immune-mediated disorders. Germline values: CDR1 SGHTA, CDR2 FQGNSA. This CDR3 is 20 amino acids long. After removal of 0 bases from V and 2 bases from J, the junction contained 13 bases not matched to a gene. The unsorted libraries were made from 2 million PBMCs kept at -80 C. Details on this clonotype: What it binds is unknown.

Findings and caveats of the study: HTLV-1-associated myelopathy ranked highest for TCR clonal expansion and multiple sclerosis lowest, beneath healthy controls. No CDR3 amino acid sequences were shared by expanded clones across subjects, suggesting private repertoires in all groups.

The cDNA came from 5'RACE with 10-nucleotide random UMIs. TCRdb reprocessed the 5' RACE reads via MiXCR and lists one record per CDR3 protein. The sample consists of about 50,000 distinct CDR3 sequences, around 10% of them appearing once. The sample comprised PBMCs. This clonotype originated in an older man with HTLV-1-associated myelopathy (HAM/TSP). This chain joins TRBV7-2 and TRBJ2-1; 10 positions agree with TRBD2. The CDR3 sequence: CASSLAPRGSGRGTYNEQFF. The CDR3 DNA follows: TGTGCCAGCAGCTTAGCCCCCCGGGGCAGCGGGAGGGGCACCTACAATGAGCAGTTCTTC.